The 8 T cell receptor beta chains given below trace back to one sample, sequenced in a study of shared T cell receptors in the human thymus. Generated by immunoSEQ multiplex PCR, the TCRdb table keeps only in-frame clones and is missing some. This table has more than 550,000 clones, roughly 86% appearing once. The same data also went into a second study, on human thymus T cells.

Specimen: thymocytes. These receptors came from a boy younger than two with a congenital heart defect.

This sequence joins TRBV27 and TRBJ1-1, with 7 bases lining up with TRBD1. The junction had 22 bases not matched to a gene; V was cut back by 6 bases and J by 3 bases. CDR1 and CDR2 (germline): MNHEY, SMNVEV (reference sequence). CDR3 length equals 19 residues. CDR3 nucleotides: TGTGCCAGCAGCTCTACCCACCACCCCCGACAGGGTACGGACACTGAAGCTTTCTTT. Its protein is CASSSTHHPRQGTDTEAFF.

This clone was picked up one time. The chain uses TRBV28 and TRBJ2-5; perhaps TRBD2 as D (5 bases). With 3 bases removed from V and 5 bases from J, the gap between germline ends came to 7 bases. The CDR3 length is 12 residues. Looked up from germline, CDR1 is MDHEN and CDR2 is SYDVKM. For the CDR3, the DNA is TGTGCCAGCAGTTTGTGGGAGGAGACCCAGTACTTC. Its translation: CASSLWEETQYF.

This clone was counted once. The CDR3 nucleotides read TGTGCCAGCAGTGATAGCAAGATCCTCACAGATACGCAGTATTTT. Its translation is CASSDSKILTDTQYF. The chain combines TRBV2 with TRBJ2-3; D uncertain. This CDR3 comprises 15 residues. CDR1 SNHLY and CDR2 FYNNEI come from the germline V gene. Deletions cut 3 bases from V and 2 bases from J, with 12 bases between.

CDR3 residues: CASSLFSGKGIDTQYF. The CDR3 bases are TGTGCCAGCAGCTTATTCAGCGGGAAAGGCATAGATACGCAGTATTTT. This chain uses TRBV7-8 with TRBJ2-3, with 7 positions matching TRBD2. With 2 bases clipped from V and 5 bases from J, the junction kept 10 bases outside the gene matches. Germline CDR1 reads SGHVS; CDR2 reads FQNEAQ. The CDR3 sequence is 16 residues long.

The CDR3 nucleotides read TGTGCCAGCAGCTTCGACAGGGACATAATTGGAACTAATGAAAAACTGTTTTTT. It is translated as CASSFDRDIIGTNEKLFF. The chain employs TRBV11-2 and TRBJ1-4, with TRBD1 matching 7 bases. Germline CDR1 is SGHAT and CDR2 is FQNNGV. V gave up 3 bases and J gave up 1 base; unmatched junction bases: 11. This CDR3 has 18 amino acids.

This chain links TRBV28 with TRBJ2-7; tentative D call: TRBD1 (7 bases). Germline-derived CDR1 and CDR2 are MDHEN and SYDVKM. The V gene lost 7 bases and the J gene lost 2 bases, with 18 bases spanning the gap. There are 15 residues in the CDR3. Here the CDR3 reads CASTVDREVPYEQYF. Here the CDR3 DNA reads TGTGCCAGCACCGTTGACAGGGAGGTCCCCTACGAGCAGTACTTC.

The chain is built from TRBV6-1 and TRBJ2-1; a weak D match, TRBD2 (6 bases). This CDR3 contains 17 residues. The ends were cut back, 4 bases at V and 8 bases at J, with 24 bases in the middle. The germline gives CDR1 MNHNS, CDR2 SASEGT. CDR3 residues: CASSGNPRRGEPDEQFF. CDR3 bases: TGTGCCAGCAGTGGAAACCCCCGGCGGGGCGAACCGGATGAGCAGTTCTTC.

The chain combines TRBV11-2 with TRBJ1-6, with no clear D. The CDR3 contains 17 residues. The V gene's germline CDR1 is SGHAT and CDR2 FQNNGV. The V end lost 2 bases, the J end lost 8 bases, and 19 bases lay between the germline ends. The CDR3 protein is CASSLPYRSRIYSPLHF. CDR3 sequence (DNA): TGTGCCAGCAGCTTACCGTACCGGTCGAGAATCTATTCACCCCTCCACTTT.